Following are 6 T cell receptor beta chains from one sample sequenced in a study of vaccination effects on CD4 cells after COVID-19. Only in-frame clones appear in the TCRdb table, and some are missing; sequencing was by immunoSEQ multiplex PCR. The sample has fewer than 75,000 clones, over 60% seen once. No antigen has been identified for these receptors. Culture proceeded for more than 8 days, and CD4+ T cells were then isolated. The starting material was CD4+ T cells from PBMCs cultured without peptide, obtained before COVID-19 vaccination. These receptors originate from a human donor who received a COVID-19 vaccine.

This clone was seen just once. This chain connects TRBV5-1 to TRBJ2-5, with 7 bases that match TRBD1. Germline values: CDR1 SGHRS, CDR2 YFSETQ. V lost 5 bases to trimming and J lost 1 base; unmatched junction nucleotides: 5. The length of the CDR3 is 14 residues. CDR3 bases: TGCGCCAGCAGTCAGACAGGGACCCAAGAGACCCAGTACTTC. It specifies CASSQTGTQETQYF.

This clone came up many times. The V call is TRBV6-1, the J call TRBJ1-3; D is uncertain. CDR1 is MNHNS and CDR2 is SASEGT in the germline V gene. V was shortened by 2 bases and J by 2 bases, with 16 bases between the two germline ends. This CDR3 contains 17 residues. The CDR3 nucleotides are TGTGCCAGCAGTGAAAAGGCAGGTTGGTCGGCTGGAAACACCATATATTTT. Translated: CASSEKAGWSAGNTIYF.

V usage is TRBV4-1 and J usage is TRBJ1-1; TRBD1 aligns across 8 bases. The CDR3 is made up of 15 amino acids. The J segment lost 4 bases and the V segment lost 1 base, leaving 5 bases of the junction unmatched. Germline V CDR1 and CDR2: MGHRA, YSYEKL. The CDR3 nucleotides read TGCGCCAGCAGCCAAGCGGACAGGGAGGGCACTGAAGCTTTCTTT. This encodes CASSQADREGTEAFF.

This clone was picked up a small number of times. The CDR3, as DNA: TGTGCCAGCTCACCGGCGATGGACTATGGCTACACCTTC. Translation: CASSPAMDYGYTF. This chain connects TRBV18 to TRBJ1-2; no clear D. CDR1 and CDR2 from the germline V gene are KGHSH and LQKENI. Trimming removed 3 bases at V and 3 bases at J, with 8 bases between. The CDR3 sequence is 13 residues long.

The chain links TRBV19 to TRBJ1-2; perhaps TRBD1 as D (5 bases). Looked up from germline, CDR1 is LNHDA and CDR2 is SQIVND (reference sequence). V was cut by 3 bases and J by 2 bases, with 19 bases left in between. This CDR3 contains 17 residues. The CDR3 loop is CASSIRVGGRSNYGYTF. DNA for the CDR3: TGTGCCAGTAGTATCCGCGTCGGGGGTAGGTCCAACTATGGCTACACCTTC. The full variable domain, with the rest looked up from reference TRBV19 and TRBJ1-2, is DGGITQSPKYLFRKEGQNVTLSCEQNLNHDAMYWYRQDPGQGLRLIYYSQIVNDFQKGDIAEGYSVSREKKESFPLTVTSAQKNPTAFYLCASSIRVGGRSNYGYTFGSGTRLTVV.

This clone was counted only a few times. The J gene is TRBJ1-1, the V gene TRBV5-1; D is undetermined. The V end was cut by 4 bases, the J end by 4 bases, with 20 bases between. The CDR3 spans 16 residues. The V gene's germline CDR1 is SGHRS and CDR2 YFSETQ. The CDR3: CASSATVQLAGTEAFF. The CDR3, as DNA: TGCGCCAGCAGCGCAACAGTGCAGTTGGCGGGCACTGAAGCTTTCTTT.